These 3 T cell receptor beta chains were sequenced from one sample in a study of T cell responses to AZD1222 COVID-19 vaccine. Here immunoSEQ multiplex PCR was the method, and the copy in TCRdb shows in-frame clones only, minus some. This sample has about 130,000 clones, with more than 75% found just once. Sequencing was performed on peripheral blood, taken on day 0 of AZD1222 vaccination. The receptors were gathered from an adult in good health.

This chain connects TRBV19 to TRBJ2-7; weak D call: TRBD1 (5 bases). Between the trimmed V and J ends, which lost 0 bases and 4 bases, there was a span of 10 bases. Per the germline V gene, CDR1 is LNHDA and CDR2 is SQIVND (reference sequence). This CDR3 comprises 14 residues. The CDR3 DNA reads TGTGCCAGTAGTATAGACCCTAGGGGTTACGAGCAGTACTTC. As protein: CASSIDPRGYEQYF.

This chain links TRBV16 with TRBJ1-2; D is uncertain. The CDR3 is 13 amino acids. The germline V gene encodes CDR1 KGHSY and CDR2 FQNENV. The V gene lost 4 bases and the J gene lost 3 bases, with 9 bases spanning the gap. The CDR3 sequence: CASSRSTHYGYTF. CDR3 in DNA: TGTGCCAGCAGCCGGAGTACGCACTATGGCTACACCTTC.

Comment on this clone: The junction departs from germline at one end; a sequencing error may be responsible. The J gene is TRBJ2-1, the V gene TRBV7-2; perhaps TRBD2 as D (6 bases). This CDR3 has 14 residues. CDR1 and CDR2 (germline): SGHTA, FQGNSA. CDR3 protein: CASSLASEGGEQFF. The CDR3 DNA reads as TGTGCCAGCAGCCTAGCGTCGGAGGGAGGTGAGCAGTTCTTC.